This T cell receptor beta chain was documented in a study of T-cell reconstitution after alpha-beta-depleted transplantation in children. The V segment lost 5 bases and the J segment 9 bases; nucleotides outside the gene matches: 8. The CDR3 has 15 amino acids. Germline V lookup: CDR1 KGHDR, CDR2 SFDVKD. As regards this clonotype: What it recognizes is unknown.

Findings of the study overall: There were some patients whose high TCRbeta diversity at day 60 came from surviving recipient T cells and thymic progenitors. A year post-transplant, T-cell counts and diversity derived mostly from newly produced T cells. Reports say that about two months after transplant, the alpha-beta T cells came out of several hundred graft clones that had expanded.

Preparing the TCRbeta library involved the use of unique molecular identifiers. Via MiXCR, TCRdb re-called the PCR reads, giving one row per CDR3 protein. Of hundreds of thousands of distinct CDR3 sequences listed, 15% to 20% are singletons. This chain links TRBV24-1 with TRBJ2-1; the match to TRBD2 covers 11 bases. The source was PBMCs, mostly from graft donor cells, collected 360 days after TCRalphabeta/CD19-depleted stem cell transplant. The clonotype originates from a male patient aged 2-10 years who had a stem cell transplant for acute lymphoblastic leukemia, so the T cells may come from the graft donor. The CDR3 region is CATSGVLAGGTEQFF. The CDR3 nucleotides are TGTGCCACCAGTGGCGTCCTAGCGGGAGGTACTGAGCAGTTCTTC.